This TCR beta chain is from a study of blood T cell repertoires in COVID-19. Across the study: The cDNA or gDNA used as material had been derived from T cells, B-cell-depleted T cells, or PBMCs.

Original handling: Amplified reference gene primers provided the basis for estimating nucleated cell counts. Measured with immunoSEQ multiplex PCR; TCRdb has only the in-frame clones, and not every one. The D gene and trimming were derived from the DNA, and the V and J assignments and clone size from that table. The sample has 200,000 to 250,000 clones; more than 80% are singletons. The study drew participants aged roughly 18 to 95 years from approximately 25 US areas. In Cohort 3, a recovered donor had either two negative PCRs, clearance, or symptom resolution. This clone appeared a few times. The CDR3 spans 17 residues. Germline V gene data show CDR1 as SEHNR and CDR2 as FQNEAQ (reference sequence). Trimming took 5 bases from V and 6 from J; bases not matched to a gene: 13.

Sequencing was performed on PBMCs or T cells enriched from blood (not recorded which). V usage is TRBV7-9 and J usage is TRBJ1-2, with TRBD1 identical over 12 bases. The receptor's source is a man in his sixties who had recovered from COVID-19. In DNA, the CDR3 is TGTGCCAGCAGCCCTCCGGGGACAGGGGGCGTTTTCGATGGCTACACCTTC. This translates into CASSPPGTGGVFDGYTF. The variable domain in full, completed from reference TRBV7-9 and TRBJ1-2, reads DTGVSQNPRHKITKRGQNVTFRCDPISEHNRLYWYRQTLGQGPEFLTYFQNEAQLEKSRLLSDRFSAERPKGSFSTLEIQRTEQGDSAMYLCASSPPGTGGVFDGYTFGSGTRLTVV.